The T cell receptor (beta chain) under discussion was sequenced for a study of T cell repertoires in cytomegalovirus infection. TCRdb re-derived calls from the reads in MiXCR, one entry per CDR3 protein. The data show tens of thousands of distinct CDR3 sequences, with about 23% seen just once and roughly 80% held by the top ten. Turning to this clonotype: Its matching antigen is unknown.

There are 13 residues in the CDR3. Trimming removed 6 bases from V and 5 bases from J, with 11 bases in between. Notes on the study in general: Individuals carrying CMV plus the relevant HLA were identified by cumulative frequency of public TCR beta families.

The sequenced sample consisted of PBMCs, sequenced either directly or after in vitro stimulation (not recorded which). The rearrangement links TRBV12-3 or TRBV12-4 to TRBJ1-5; no clear D. The clonotype originates from a human donor in good health (CMV status not recorded). Some clones in this sample may be carry-over from other donors' samples. In DNA form, the CDR3 reads TGTGCCAGCAGCCGTGAACGGGATCAGCCCCAGCATTTT. Encoded protein: CASSRERDQPQHF.